This T cell receptor (beta chain) is from a study of blood T cell repertoires in COVID-19. Across the whole study: Donors in the United States, Italy and Spain gave samples during acute or convalescent COVID-19.

The V end was cut by 2 bases, the J end by 2 bases, with 14 bases between. Germline V gene sequence: CDR1 SGHKS, CDR2 YYEKEE (reference sequence). This CDR3 contains 15 residues. Clones were sequenced by immunoSEQ multiplex PCR, and TCRdb holds only the in-frame ones, with some missing. The sample gives fewer than 90,000 clones, almost 85% of which show up once; approximately 12% is in the top ten. The clonotype comes from a man aged 45-65 years with acute or convalescent COVID-19. Sequencing was done on a sample of peripheral blood. V is TRBV5-5 and J is TRBJ2-7; possible D gene TRBD2, 6 bases. CDR3 in amino acids: CASSLRATGAYEQYF. DNA for the CDR3: TGTGCCAGCAGCTTAAGAGCAACGGGGGCCTACGAGCAGTACTTC.